These 30 T cell receptor beta chains were sequenced from one sample in a study of shared clonotypes between healthy human individuals. Here immunoSEQ multiplex PCR was the method, and the copy in TCRdb shows in-frame clones only, minus some. This table holds over 150,000 clones, 66% found once. The sample taken for sequencing was memory CD4+ T cells sorted from blood. Noted subset: CD45RA-negative fraction. The receptors were sampled from a man aged 25-45 years in good health.

The CDR3 DNA reads as TGTGCCAGCAGCGTAGAGGCAGTTTACACTGAAGCTTTCTTT. Translation gives CASSVEAVYTEAFF. V usage is TRBV9 and J usage is TRBJ1-1; D is uncertain. Trimming cost V 0 bases and J 3 bases, with 9 bases left between them. The CDR3 contains 14 residues. Germline V gene sequence: CDR1 SGDLS, CDR2 YYNGEE. Full variable domain (rest looked up from reference TRBV9 and TRBJ1-1): DSGVTQTPKHLITATGQRVTLRCSPRSGDLSVYWYQQSLDQGLQFLIQYYNGEERAKGNILERFSAQQFPDLHSELNLSSLELGDSALYFCASSVEAVYTEAFFGQGTRLTVV.

The CDR3 DNA is TGTGCCAGCAGCGCCAGGGGAGCCTCCACCTACGAGCAGTACTTC. Amino acid sequence: CASSARGASTYEQYF. This chain uses TRBV7-2 with TRBJ2-7, with a possible D match to TRBD1 (6 bases). The germline gives CDR1 SGHTA, CDR2 FQGNSA. The CDR3 covers 15 residues. V was clipped by 5 bases and J by 2 bases, with 16 bases between them.

This clone was counted at least ten times. The chain carries TRBV6-1 and TRBJ2-5, with TRBD2 matching 7 bases. There are 11 residues in the CDR3. The V gene end was trimmed by 7 bases and the J gene end by 7 bases; junction bases not matched to a gene: 3. The germline CDR1 and CDR2 sequences are MNHNS and SASEGT. CDR3 DNA: TGTGCCAGCACGGGGGGAGGGACCCAGTACTTC. The encoded protein is CASTGGGTQYF.

This clone has more than one count but fewer than ten. The chain employs TRBV28 and TRBJ2-7; no clear D gene. The V end lost 5 bases, the J end lost 4 bases, and 12 bases lay between the germline ends. This CDR3 contains 13 residues. Germline V lookup: CDR1 MDHEN, CDR2 SYDVKM. This chain's CDR3 is CASSTAMGYEQYF. CDR3 nucleotides: TGTGCCAGCAGTACCGCCATGGGGTACGAGCAGTACTTC.

The V gene is TRBV29-1, the J gene TRBJ2-7, with TRBD1 matching over 9 bases. CDR3 length: 14 residues. The V and J ends lost 5 bases and 3 bases, in that order; junction bases with no gene match: 8. Germline loops: CDR1 SQVTM, CDR2 ANQGSEA. The CDR3 DNA reads as TGCAGCGTTAGGGACAGGGAGACTTACTACGAGCAGTACTTC. Amino acids: CSVRDRETYYEQYF.

This CDR3 is CAISAGRDGNQPQHF. The CDR3 nucleotides read TGTGCCATCAGTGCGGGCAGGGATGGCAATCAGCCCCAGCATTTT. The V gene is TRBV10-3, the J gene TRBJ1-5, with D tentatively TRBD1 (5 bases). Trimming shortened V by 4 bases and J by 2 bases, and 12 bases separated the two germline ends. The CDR3 spans 15 residues. Germline V gene lookup returns CDR1 ENHRY and CDR2 SYGVKD.

The CDR3 is CASSFLGEQFF. The DNA for the CDR3 is TGTGCCAGCAGTTTTTTGGGTGAGCAGTTCTTC. V usage is TRBV28 and J usage is TRBJ2-1; D unclear. This CDR3 has 11 amino acids. Between the trimmed V and J ends, which lost 3 bases and 9 bases, there was a span of 6 bases. The germline V gene has CDR1 MDHEN and CDR2 SYDVKM.

CDR3 nucleotide sequence: TGTGCCAGCAGCACGACCGTCGCGGGAGGAACTTGGGAGACCCAGTACTTC. This codes for CASSTTVAGGTWETQYF. The chain has TRBV7-8 and TRBJ2-5; 8 nucleotides align to TRBD2. V lost 5 bases and J lost 5; bases outside the gene matches: 16. CDR1 is SGHVS and CDR2 is FQNEAQ in the germline V gene. This CDR3 is 17 amino acids long.

The chain is built from TRBV18 and TRBJ1-5; D call uncertain. This CDR3 is 13 amino acids long. The germline V gene has CDR1 KGHSH and CDR2 LQKENI. V was trimmed by 6 bases and J by 6 bases, leaving 12 bases between them. CDR3 region: CASSSLYSQPQHF. The CDR3 DNA sequence: TGTGCCAGCTCCTCGTTGTATTCTCAGCCCCAGCATTTT.

V and J are TRBV29-1 and TRBJ2-5; D remains unclear. The CDR3 is made up of 11 amino acids. The V gene lost 8 bases and the J gene lost 5 bases, with 12 bases spanning the gap. Germline assignment: CDR1 SQVTM and CDR2 ANQGSEA. The CDR3 DNA follows: TGCAGCACCAGCTTAGGGGAGACCCAGTACTTC. This encodes CSTSLGETQYF.

This clone was seen many times. The chain links TRBV6-5 to TRBJ1-1; TRBD1 is a possible D gene (6 bases). CDR1 and CDR2 from the germline V gene are MNHEY and SVGAGI. The CDR3 has 13 residues. V was shortened by 5 bases and J by 1 base, with 8 bases between the two germline ends. CDR3 nucleotide sequence: TGTGCCAGCAGTCAACAGGGGAACACTGAAGCTTTCTTT. Its translation: CASSQQGNTEAFF.

The V and J genes are TRBV14 and TRBJ2-1; 8 nucleotides agree with TRBD2. Germline lookup yields CDR1 SGHDN and CDR2 FVKESK. The CDR3 is 15 residues long. V gave up 2 bases and J gave up 7 bases; unmatched junction bases: 7. The CDR3: CASSQSMGLGNEQFF. The CDR3 DNA reads as TGTGCCAGCAGCCAAAGTATGGGACTAGGGAATGAGCAGTTCTTC. Together with reference TRBV14 and TRBJ2-1, the CDR3 gives the full variable domain: EAGVTQFPSHSVIEKGQTVTLRCDPISGHDNLYWYRRVMGKEIKFLLHFVKESKQDESGMPNNRFLAERTGGTYSTLKVQPAELEDSGVYFCASSQSMGLGNEQFFGPGTRLTVL.

CDR3 residues: CASSPFQNIQYF. CDR3 DNA sequence: TGTGCCAGCTCACCTTTTCAAAACATTCAGTACTTC. This chain uses TRBV18 with TRBJ2-4; D not resolved. The V end lost 3 bases, the J end lost 5 bases, and 5 bases lay between the germline ends. CDR1 KGHSH and CDR2 LQKENI come from the germline V gene. This CDR3 region has 12 residues.

About this clone itself: The same CDR3 arises from other DNA sequences in this sample as well. The CDR3 reads CASSPSQETQYF. In DNA form, the CDR3 reads TGTGCCAGCTCACCATCTCAAGAGACCCAGTACTTC. The V call is TRBV18, the J call TRBJ2-5, with D hard to call. This CDR3 has 12 amino acids. The germline V and J ends were trimmed by 2 bases and 2 bases, with 3 bases remaining between them. The germline V gene has CDR1 KGHSH and CDR2 LQKENI. The full variable domain, its missing parts supplied by reference TRBV18 and TRBJ2-5, is NAGVMQNPRHLVRRRGQEARLRCSPMKGHSHVYWYRQLPEEGLKFMVYLQKENIIDESGMPKERFSAEFPKEGPSILRIQQVVRGDSAAYFCASSPSQETQYFGPGTRLLVL.

This clone has a handful of counts. V and J are TRBV29-1 and TRBJ1-2, with no clear D. The V gene's germline CDR1 is SQVTM and CDR2 ANQGSEA. The CDR3 is made up of 14 amino acids. V lost 3 bases to trimming and J lost 4 bases, with 15 bases between them. The CDR3 DNA follows: TGCAGCGTTGAGTCGGAAGAGGGCGTCTATGGCTACACCTTC. As protein: CSVESEEGVYGYTF.

The V and J genes are TRBV10-2 and TRBJ2-3, with D perhaps TRBD2 (6 bases). Trimming removed 6 bases at V and 2 bases at J, with 12 bases between. There are 14 residues in the CDR3. Germline V gene lookup returns CDR1 WSHSY and CDR2 SAAADI. In DNA, the CDR3 is TGCGCCAGCAGGGATAGCGGATACACAGATACGCAGTATTTT. Its protein is CASRDSGYTDTQYF.

The gene calls are TRBV18 and TRBJ1-2; 7 bases map to TRBD1. V dropped 8 bases and J dropped 2; count of bases not matched to a gene: 5. Germline values: CDR1 KGHSH, CDR2 LQKENI. CDR3 length equals 13 residues. The CDR3 nucleotides are TGTGCCAGCCATTCGACAGGGAACTATGGCTACACCTTC. Translation gives CASHSTGNYGYTF. The full variable domain, its missing parts supplied by reference TRBV18 and TRBJ1-2, is NAGVMQNPRHLVRRRGQEARLRCSPMKGHSHVYWYRQLPEEGLKFMVYLQKENIIDESGMPKERFSAEFPKEGPSILRIQQVVRGDSAAYFCASHSTGNYGYTFGSGTRLTVV.

The rearrangement links TRBV5-1 to TRBJ2-3; the D is unclear. Per the germline V gene, CDR1 is SGHRS and CDR2 is YFSETQ. The CDR3 has 15 residues. V dropped 4 bases and J dropped 0 bases, with 12 bases sitting between them. The CDR3 protein is CASSPPAESTDTQYF. The CDR3 bases are TGCGCCAGCAGCCCCCCCGCAGAAAGCACAGATACGCAGTATTTT.

The rearrangement links TRBV5-1 to TRBJ2-3; no clear D gene. The CDR3 has 15 residues. CDR1 and CDR2 (germline): SGHRS, YFSETQ. Trimming cost V 4 bases and J 0 bases, with 12 bases left between them. CDR3 nucleotide sequence: TGCGCCAGCAGCCATTCGACAACTAGCACAGATACGCAGTATTTT. Translating gives CASSHSTTSTDTQYF.

This sequence joins TRBV4-3 and TRBJ2-7; TRBD2 aligns across 11 bases. From germline, CDR1 is LGHNA and CDR2 YSLEER. CDR3 size: 15 residues. The J segment lost 7 bases and the V segment lost 6 bases, leaving 11 bases of the junction unmatched. The CDR3 DNA is TGCGCCAGCAGTCACACTGCTAGCGGGAGGTGGGAGCAGTACTTC. It specifies CASSHTASGRWEQYF.

This chain connects TRBV11-3 to TRBJ2-7; 10 positions agree with TRBD1. J lost 9 bases, V lost 5 bases, and 4 bases had no gene match. CDR1 and CDR2 from the germline V gene are SGHNT and YENEEA. This CDR3 is 12 amino acids long. The CDR3 DNA follows: TGTGCCAGCAGCATCGGACAGGGGGTGCAGTACTTC. Amino acids: CASSIGQGVQYF.

This clone was found a few times. This sequence joins TRBV7-9 and TRBJ2-7; D uncertain. Germline CDR1 and CDR2: SEHNR and FQNEAQ (reference sequence). The CDR3 contains 13 residues. Trimming shortened V by 1 base and J by 6 bases, and 10 bases separated the two germline ends. The CDR3, as DNA: TGTGCCAGCAGCTTAGGACCGGTAGGCGAGCAGTACTTC. Translated, it gives CASSLGPVGEQYF.

The CDR3 here is CASSLDRPINTEAFF. The CDR3 bases are TGCGCCAGCAGCTTGGACAGGCCCATCAACACTGAAGCTTTCTTT. This chain links TRBV5-1 with TRBJ1-1, with D perhaps TRBD1 (5 bases). The germline V gene has CDR1 SGHRS and CDR2 YFSETQ. V gave up 0 bases and J gave up 2 bases, with 11 bases separating them. This CDR3 region has 15 residues.

In regard to this clone: Other nucleotide sequences from this sample produce the same CDR3. The J gene is TRBJ2-3, the V gene TRBV18; TRBD2 matches 7 bases. The CDR3 covers 15 residues. J was trimmed by 0 bases and V by 3 bases; bases with no gene match: 3. Looked up from germline, CDR1 is KGHSH and CDR2 is LQKENI. This chain's CDR3 is CASSPPGLSTDTQYF. CDR3 DNA: TGTGCCAGCTCACCGCCGGGACTAAGCACAGATACGCAGTATTTT.

This chain links TRBV6-6 with TRBJ1-2; no clear D. This CDR3 contains 13 residues. Trimming stripped 6 bases from V and 8 bases from J, with 16 bases between. Germline-derived CDR1 and CDR2 are MNHNY and SVGAGI (reference sequence). CDR3 sequence (DNA): TGTGCCAGCAGCTACGAGGGTCAAAGAGGCTACACCTTC. Protein: CASSYEGQRGYTF.

This clone was detected a few times. The gene calls are TRBV19 and TRBJ2-7; D remains unclear. Germline V gene lookup returns CDR1 LNHDA and CDR2 SQIVND (reference sequence). The CDR3 totals 13 residues. The germline V and J ends were trimmed by 10 bases and 0 bases, with 13 bases remaining between them. CDR3 residues: CATGPNFSYEQYF. CDR3 in DNA: TGTGCCACTGGACCGAACTTCTCCTACGAGCAGTACTTC.

J is TRBJ2-1 and V is TRBV9; D is tentatively TRBD1 or TRBD2 (5 bases each). Germline assignment: CDR1 SGDLS and CDR2 YYNGEE. The length of the CDR3 is 17 residues. Trimming took 1 base from V and 3 from J, leaving 17 bases between them. The CDR3 DNA sequence: TGTGCCAGCAGCGTACAAAGTGTGGGACGGGGCTACAATGAGCAGTTCTTC. Amino acids: CASSVQSVGRGYNEQFF.

V and J are TRBV9 and TRBJ2-3; D not resolved. CDR3 length: 14 residues. Between the trimmed V and J ends, which lost 0 bases and 2 bases, there was a span of 7 bases. Germline-derived CDR1 and CDR2 are SGDLS and YYNGEE. Here the CDR3 DNA reads TGTGCCAGCAGCGTAGGTGGGAACACAGATACGCAGTATTTT. Translating it yields CASSVGGNTDTQYF.

The chain carries TRBV28 and TRBJ2-2; D is perhaps TRBD2 (5 bases). The germline CDR1 and CDR2 sequences are MDHEN and SYDVKM. This CDR3 contains 13 residues. V gave up 3 bases and J gave up 6 bases, with 8 bases separating them. CDR3 loop: CASSLRAPGELFF. In DNA form, the CDR3 reads TGTGCCAGCAGTTTGAGGGCCCCCGGGGAGCTGTTTTTT.

The V call is TRBV19, the J call TRBJ1-1; D remains unclear. Germline V gene sequence: CDR1 LNHDA, CDR2 SQIVND (reference sequence). Trimming stripped 7 bases from V and 0 bases from J, with 18 bases between. The CDR3 contains 16 residues. This chain's CDR3 is CASTSTYLSLNTEAFF. The CDR3 coding sequence is TGTGCCAGTACTTCTACCTATCTGAGTTTGAACACTGAAGCTTTCTTT.